Below, 3 T cell receptor beta chains from the same sample are listed, as sequenced in a study of shared clonotypes between healthy human individuals. Using immunoSEQ multiplex PCR, the repertoire was profiled, and TCRdb retains in-frame clones only, with some absent. The table lists roughly 2 million clones, nearly 97% of them singletons. The specimen sequenced was naive CD4+ T cells sorted from blood. The sample's subset: CD45RA+ positively selected. These receptor sequences come from a man aged 18-30 years in good health.

This chain links TRBV30 with TRBJ2-7, with 10 bases that match TRBD2. Germline CDR1 and CDR2: GTSNPN and SVGIG (reference sequence). The CDR3 is 15 residues long. The ends lost 2 bases at V and 2 bases at J; junction bases unmatched: 6. CDR3 coding DNA: TGTGCCTGGAGTCTACTAGCGGGGACTCCCTACGAGCAGTACTTC. Protein sequence: CAWSLLAGTPYEQYF.

The V call is TRBV27, the J call TRBJ2-7; 11 bases match TRBD2. Per the germline V gene, CDR1 is MNHEY and CDR2 is SMNVEV (reference sequence). CDR3 length: 16 residues. The V segment lost 2 bases and the J segment 0 bases; nucleotides outside the gene matches: 3. CDR3: CASSLGTSGFSYEQYF. CDR3 bases: TGTGCCAGCAGTTTAGGGACTAGCGGCTTCTCCTACGAGCAGTACTTC.

The rearrangement joins TRBV4-3 to TRBJ1-4; no firm D call. Germline V gene lookup returns CDR1 LGHNA and CDR2 YSLEER. The CDR3 totals 18 residues. V lost 3 bases to trimming and J lost 2 bases, with 19 bases between them. CDR3 region: CASSQRRDTSGTNEKLFF. In nucleotides, the CDR3 is TGCGCCAGCAGCCAGAGAAGAGACACCTCCGGCACTAATGAAAAACTGTTTTTT.